This T cell receptor (beta chain) was retrieved from a study of control samples from healthy donors and cancer patients. Germline CDR1 and CDR2: LGHDT and YNNKEL (reference sequence). V was pared by 1 base and J by 2 bases, with 9 bases between. There are 14 residues in the CDR3. Some clones are missing from TCRdb's copy, which holds only in-frame ones; the method was immunoSEQ multiplex PCR. In the table there are roughly 30,000 clones, roughly nine tenths of which are singletons. The chain has TRBV3-1 (or the pseudogene TRBV3-2) and TRBJ2-7; D remains ambiguous. The TCR sequence derives from a female donor with melanoma. The specimen was formalin-fixed, paraffin-embedded tissue. Here the CDR3 DNA reads TGTGCCAGCAGCCAAGGGTCCCTCGCCTACGAGCAGTACTTC. It is translated as CASSQGSLAYEQYF.